This T cell receptor beta chain originates from a study of blood T cell repertoires in COVID-19. During active infection, Seattle patients enrolled and were then monitored through disease. The protocol was immunoSEQ multiplex PCR, while the TCRdb copy is restricted to in-frame clones and leaves out a portion. The table shows about 440,000 clones, with around 88% occurring only once. J was trimmed by 2 bases and V by 1 base; bases with no gene match: 17. The CDR3 consists of 20 residues. Germline assignment: CDR1 MDHEN and CDR2 SYDVKM. This TCR derives from a woman aged 50 to 60 with COVID-19, enrolled during active disease. Sequencing used peripheral blood. J is TRBJ1-2 and V is TRBV28; TRBD1 matches 9 bases. The CDR3 DNA reads as TGTGCCAGCAGTTTATTCCTGACAGGGGGTGATTCGGTTTGGAACTATGGCTACACCTTC. Translating it yields CASSLFLTGGDSVWNYGYTF.